The text below deals with one TCR beta chain. 5'RACE template switching with UMIs generated TCR beta cDNA. TCRdb reanalyzed the 5' RACE reads, giving one entry per CDR3 protein sequence and no DNA. This table lists tens of thousands of distinct CDR3 sequences. This sample was included in a study of T cells expressing NK-cell markers. Study overall: Sorted T-cell subsets CD3+CD56+NKG2C+, CD3+CD56+NKG2C- and CD3+CD56-NKG2C+ were TCR beta-sequenced. Eight donors were sequenced, seven testing HCMV-seropositive and one testing seronegative.

Input material: blood T cells: a sorted CD56 or NKG2C T cell subset, CD4+ or CD8+ T cells, or bulk PBMC T cells (not recorded which). The sequence was collected from a woman between 18 and 69 years old in good health.

CDR3 protein: CASSPGFSYEQYF. The V call is TRBV5-1, the J call TRBJ2-7; TCRdb lists TRBD1, though no DNA is available to test this call. This CDR3 has 13 amino acids. Germline-derived CDR1 and CDR2 are SGHRS and YFSETQ.